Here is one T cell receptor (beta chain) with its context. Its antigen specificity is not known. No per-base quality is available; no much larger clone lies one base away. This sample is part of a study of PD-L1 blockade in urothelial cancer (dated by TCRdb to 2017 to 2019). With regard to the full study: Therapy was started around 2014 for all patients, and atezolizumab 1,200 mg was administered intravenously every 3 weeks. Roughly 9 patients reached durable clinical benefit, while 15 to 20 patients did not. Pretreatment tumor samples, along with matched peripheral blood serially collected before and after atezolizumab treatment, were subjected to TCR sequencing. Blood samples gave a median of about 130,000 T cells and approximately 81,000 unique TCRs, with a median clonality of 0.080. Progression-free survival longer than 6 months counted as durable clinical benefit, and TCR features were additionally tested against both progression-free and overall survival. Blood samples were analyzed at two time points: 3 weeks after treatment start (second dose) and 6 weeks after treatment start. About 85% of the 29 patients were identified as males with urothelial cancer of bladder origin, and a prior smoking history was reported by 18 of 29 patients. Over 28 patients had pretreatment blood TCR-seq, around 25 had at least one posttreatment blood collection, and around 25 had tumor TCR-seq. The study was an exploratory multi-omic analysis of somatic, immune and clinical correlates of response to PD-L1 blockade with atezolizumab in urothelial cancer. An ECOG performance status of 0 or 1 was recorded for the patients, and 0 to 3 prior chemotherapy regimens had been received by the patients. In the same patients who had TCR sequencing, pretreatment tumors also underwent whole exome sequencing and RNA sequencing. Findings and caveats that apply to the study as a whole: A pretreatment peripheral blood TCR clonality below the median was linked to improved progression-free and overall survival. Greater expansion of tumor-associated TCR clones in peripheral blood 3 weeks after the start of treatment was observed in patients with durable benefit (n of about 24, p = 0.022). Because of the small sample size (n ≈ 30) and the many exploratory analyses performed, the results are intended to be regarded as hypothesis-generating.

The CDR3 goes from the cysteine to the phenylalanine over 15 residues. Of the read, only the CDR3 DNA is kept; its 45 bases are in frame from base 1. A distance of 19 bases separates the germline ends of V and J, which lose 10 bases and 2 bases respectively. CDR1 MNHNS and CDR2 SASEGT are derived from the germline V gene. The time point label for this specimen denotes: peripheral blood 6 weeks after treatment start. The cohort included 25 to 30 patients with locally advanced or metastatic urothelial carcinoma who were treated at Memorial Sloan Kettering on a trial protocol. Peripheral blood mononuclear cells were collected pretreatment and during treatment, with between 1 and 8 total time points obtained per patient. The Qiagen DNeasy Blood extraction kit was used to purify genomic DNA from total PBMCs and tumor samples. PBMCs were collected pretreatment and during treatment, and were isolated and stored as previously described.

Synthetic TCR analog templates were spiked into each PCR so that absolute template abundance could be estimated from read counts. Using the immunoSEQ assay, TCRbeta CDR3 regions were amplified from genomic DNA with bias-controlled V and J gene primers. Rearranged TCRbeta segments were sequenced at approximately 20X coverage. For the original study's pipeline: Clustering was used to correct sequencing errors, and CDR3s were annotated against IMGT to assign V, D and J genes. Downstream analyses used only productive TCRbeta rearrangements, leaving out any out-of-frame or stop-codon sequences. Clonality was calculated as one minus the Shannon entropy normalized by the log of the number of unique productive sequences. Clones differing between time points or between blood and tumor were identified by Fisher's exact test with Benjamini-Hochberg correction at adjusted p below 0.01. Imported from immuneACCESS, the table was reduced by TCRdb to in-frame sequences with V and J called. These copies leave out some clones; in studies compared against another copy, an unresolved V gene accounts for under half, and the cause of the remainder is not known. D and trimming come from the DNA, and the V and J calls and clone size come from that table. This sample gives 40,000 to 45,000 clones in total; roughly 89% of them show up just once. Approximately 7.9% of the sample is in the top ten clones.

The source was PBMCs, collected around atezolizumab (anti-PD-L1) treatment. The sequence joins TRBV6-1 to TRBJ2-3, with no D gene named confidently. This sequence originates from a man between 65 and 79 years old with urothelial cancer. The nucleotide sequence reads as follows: TGTGCCACCGGAACGTCAGCTCGGGTCACAGATACGCAGTATTTT. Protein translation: CATGTSARVTDTQYF.